The 5 T cell receptor beta chains presented below share a single source sample, sequenced in a study of vaccination and CD4 T cells after COVID-19 (dated by TCRdb to the early 2020s). No antigen has been identified for these receptors. This specimen's time point label, per the study, means: late sampling 161 to 241 days after vaccination in a few convalescent patients. The sample's treatment or condition label, in plain terms: approximately 10-day PBMC culture with coronavirus spike peptide pools or control peptides (ViraFEST assay). Library generation was performed with PCR. These reads were obtained on an Illumina iSeq 100. DNA from cultured CD4+ T cells was subjected to TCR sequencing with the Oncomine TCR Beta short-read assay at the Johns Hopkins FTIC core. TCRdb's own reprocessing of the public reads used fastp at Q25 and MiXCR and kept productive beta chains. Every entry covers one CDR3 protein and lists the most common genes and DNA from its rows. Across this sample there are around 25,000 distinct CDR3 sequences, with roughly 31% seen only once. 7% to 7.5% of the sample goes to the ten largest clones.

The sample in question was CD4+ T cells from blood, cultured in vitro, obtained about 7 months after SARS-CoV-2 vaccination. These receptors originate from a human donor who had recovered from COVID-19.

This clonotype was seen only a few times. The V and J genes are TRBV19 and TRBJ2-3, with TRBD2 as a possible D gene (6 bases). V was clipped by 1 base and J by 10 bases, with 12 bases between them. This CDR3 contains 13 residues. Germline CDR1 LNHDA, CDR2 SQIVND (reference sequence). The CDR3 DNA is TGTGCCAGTAGTATAGGGCCTAGCGTGCCGCAGTATTTT. Amino acid sequence: CASSIGPSVPQYF.

The gene calls are TRBV11-2 and TRBJ2-7; TRBD2 matches at 11 bases. This CDR3 spans 14 amino acids. In germline, CDR1 is SGHAT, CDR2 FQNNGV. V shed 5 bases and J 7 bases; nucleotides not matched to a gene: 7. The CDR3 nucleotides read TGTGCCAGCAGCCCGACTAGCGGGAATAGGGAGCAGTACTTC. Translated, it gives CASSPTSGNREQYF.

Details on this clonotype: With a much larger clone just one base away, this may be a read error. V is TRBV7-2 and J is TRBJ2-5; D tentatively reads TRBD1 or TRBD2 (6 bases each). Trimming pared 6 bases from V and 5 bases from J, leaving 10 bases between. Germline V lookup: CDR1 SGHTA, CDR2 FQGNSA. This CDR3 comprises 12 residues. CDR3 coding DNA: TGTACCAGCAGTCGGAGGGGGGAGACCCAGTACTTC. Amino acid sequence: CTSSRRGETQYF.

This clonotype appeared a few times. The V call is TRBV6-5, the J call TRBJ1-1; the D is unclear. Deletions cut 2 bases from V and 5 bases from J, with 9 bases between. The CDR3 totals 13 residues. Germline CDR1 and CDR2: MNHEY and SVGAGI. The CDR3 is CASSYRGGTEAFF. Here the CDR3 DNA reads TGTGCCAGCAGTTACCGTGGTGGGACTGAAGCTTTCTTT.

This chain connects TRBV7-2 to TRBJ2-3; no clear D gene. Germline CDR1 and CDR2: SGHTA and FQGNSA. This CDR3 contains 11 residues. V was pared by 4 bases and J by 10 bases, with 9 bases between. CDR3 nucleotides: TGTGCCAGCAGCTACAGCGCGTCGCAGTATTTT. Protein sequence: CASSYSASQYF.